These 9 T cell receptor beta chains share one sample of origin, sequenced in a study of response to subunit inactivated influenza vaccine. TCRdb called the RT-PCR reads again in MiXCR, with one record for every CDR3 protein. Of 800,000 or so distinct CDR3 sequences listed, around 20% are singletons. The source was PBMCs from blood, collected roughly 5 days after vaccination. These receptors were taken from a man aged 50 to 60 who received an inactivated influenza vaccine.

Only a few counts were recorded for this clonotype. The V gene is TRBV11-2, the J gene TRBJ2-7; 8 nucleotides align to TRBD1. The CDR3 consists of 16 residues. With V trimmed by 3 bases and J by 3 bases, 10 bases remained unmatched. Germline-derived CDR1 and CDR2 are SGHAT and FQNNGV. Written as DNA, the CDR3 is TGTGCCAGCAGCTTCCAGGGGGCGTTTCTCTACTACGAGCAGTACTTC. Amino acids: CASSFQGAFLYYEQYF. Filled out from reference TRBV11-2 and TRBJ2-7, the complete variable domain reads EAGVAQSPRYKIIEKRQSVAFWCNPISGHATLYWYQQILGQGPKLLIQFQNNGVVDDSQLPKDRFSAERLKGVDSTLKIQPAKLEDSAVYLCASSFQGAFLYYEQYFGPGTRLTVT.

The CDR3 loop is CASSVEENMAYIQYF. The CDR3 DNA follows: TGTGCCAGCAGCGTAGAGGAAAATATGGCCTACATTCAGTACTTC. The chain combines TRBV9 with TRBJ2-4; unclear D gene. CDR1 SGDLS and CDR2 YYNGEE come from the germline V gene. The CDR3 is made up of 15 amino acids. V lost 0 bases and J lost 8, with 15 bases in between.

V is TRBV5-1 and J is TRBJ1-4; 7 nucleotides agree with TRBD1. Germline values: CDR1 SGHRS, CDR2 YFSETQ. V dropped 3 bases and J dropped 4; count of bases not matched to a gene: 6. The CDR3 extends over 15 amino acids. The CDR3: CASSWVTGFNEKLFF. In nucleotides, the CDR3 is TGCGCCAGCAGCTGGGTGACAGGGTTTAATGAAAAACTGTTTTTT. Full variable domain (outside the CDR3, taken from reference TRBV5-1 and TRBJ1-4): KAGVTQTPRYLIKTRGQQVTLSCSPISGHRSVSWYQQTPGQGLQFLFEYFSETQRNKGNFPGRFSGRQFSNSRSEMNVSTLELGDSALYLCASSWVTGFNEKLFFGSGTQLSVL.

The sample holds many counts of this clonotype. The chain combines TRBV20-1 with TRBJ2-1; the D gene could be TRBD1 or TRBD2 (5 bases each). The CDR3 covers 12 residues. The germline V gene has CDR1 DFQATT and CDR2 SNEGSKA (reference sequence). V dropped 3 bases and J dropped 5 bases, with 8 bases sitting between them. DNA for the CDR3: TGCAGTGCTAGGGGGACGCACAATGAGCAGTTCTTC. Protein sequence: CSARGTHNEQFF.

The chain uses TRBV4-2 and TRBJ1-5; a weak D match, TRBD1 (6 bases). Germline loops: CDR1 LGHNA, CDR2 YNFKEQ. Deletions cut 0 bases from V and 1 base from J, with 10 bases between. This CDR3 has 16 residues. The DNA of the CDR3 is TGTGCCAGCAGCCAAGAGGACAGACGAAGCAATCAGCCCCAGCATTTT. It yields the protein CASSQEDRRSNQPQHF.

The rearrangement uses TRBV20-1 and TRBJ2-1; 9 bases match TRBD2. The CDR3 covers 16 residues. CDR1 is DFQATT, CDR2 SNEGSKA, per germline (reference sequence). The junction had 15 bases not matched to a gene; V was cut back by 5 bases and J by 7 bases. The CDR3 DNA follows: TGCAGTGCTTACCCTGATGTATCTAGCGGGAAGAATGAGCAGTTCTTC. Translation gives CSAYPDVSSGKNEQFF.

This clonotype was detected only a few times. This sequence joins TRBV20-1 and TRBJ1-6; 7 nucleotides align to TRBD1. The CDR3 length is 15 residues. The V gene's germline CDR1 is DFQATT and CDR2 SNEGSKA (reference sequence). The J segment lost 6 bases and the V segment lost 3 bases, leaving 8 bases of the junction unmatched. The DNA for the CDR3 is TGCAGTGCTAGGGAACCCGGGACAGCTAATTCACCCCTCCACTTT. It is translated as CSAREPGTANSPLHF.

This chain uses TRBV20-1 with TRBJ2-5; 11 bases map to TRBD2. Germline V lookup: CDR1 DFQATT, CDR2 SNEGSKA (reference sequence). V was pared by 3 bases and J by 2 bases, with 2 bases of the junction left unmatched. This CDR3 is 14 amino acids long. DNA of the CDR3: TGCAGTGCTAGCTTAGCGGGGGGGCAAGAGACCCAGTACTTC. This encodes CSASLAGGQETQYF.

The chain uses TRBV20-1 and TRBJ2-5, with D possibly TRBD2 on 5 matching bases. Between the trimmed V and J ends, which lost 4 bases and 2 bases, there was a span of 14 bases. In germline, CDR1 is DFQATT, CDR2 SNEGSKA (reference sequence). This CDR3 contains 14 residues. The CDR3 nucleotides read TGCAGTGCTACCCCGGGAACTCAACAAGAGACCCAGTACTTC. It encodes CSATPGTQQETQYF.